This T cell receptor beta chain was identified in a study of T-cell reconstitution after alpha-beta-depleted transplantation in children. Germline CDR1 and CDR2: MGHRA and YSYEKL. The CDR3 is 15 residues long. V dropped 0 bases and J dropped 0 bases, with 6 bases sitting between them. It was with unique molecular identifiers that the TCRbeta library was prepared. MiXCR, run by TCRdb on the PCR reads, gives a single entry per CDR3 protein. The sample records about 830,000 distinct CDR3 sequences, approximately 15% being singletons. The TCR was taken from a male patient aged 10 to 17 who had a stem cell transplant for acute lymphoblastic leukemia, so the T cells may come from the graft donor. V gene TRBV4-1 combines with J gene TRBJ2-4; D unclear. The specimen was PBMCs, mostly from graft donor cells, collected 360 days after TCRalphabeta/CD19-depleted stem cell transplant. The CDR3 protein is CASSQERSAKNIQYF. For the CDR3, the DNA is TGCGCCAGCAGCCAAGAGAGATCAGCCAAAAACATTCAGTACTTC.